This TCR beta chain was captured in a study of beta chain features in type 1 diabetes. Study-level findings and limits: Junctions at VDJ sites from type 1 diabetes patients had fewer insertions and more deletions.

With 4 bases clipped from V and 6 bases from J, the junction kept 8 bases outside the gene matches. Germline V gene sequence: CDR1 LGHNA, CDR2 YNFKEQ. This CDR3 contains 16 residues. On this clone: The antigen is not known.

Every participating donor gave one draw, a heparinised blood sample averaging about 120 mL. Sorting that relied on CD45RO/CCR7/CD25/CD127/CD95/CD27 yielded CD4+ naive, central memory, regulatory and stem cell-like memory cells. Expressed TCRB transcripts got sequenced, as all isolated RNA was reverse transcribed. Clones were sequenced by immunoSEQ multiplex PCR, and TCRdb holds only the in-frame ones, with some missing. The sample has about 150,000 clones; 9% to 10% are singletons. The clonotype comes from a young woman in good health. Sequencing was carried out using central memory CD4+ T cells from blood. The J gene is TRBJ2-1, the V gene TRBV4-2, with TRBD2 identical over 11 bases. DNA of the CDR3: TGTGCCAGCAGCCGAGTAGCGGGGGGGCCGGGCAATGAGCAGTTCTTC. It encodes CASSRVAGGPGNEQFF.